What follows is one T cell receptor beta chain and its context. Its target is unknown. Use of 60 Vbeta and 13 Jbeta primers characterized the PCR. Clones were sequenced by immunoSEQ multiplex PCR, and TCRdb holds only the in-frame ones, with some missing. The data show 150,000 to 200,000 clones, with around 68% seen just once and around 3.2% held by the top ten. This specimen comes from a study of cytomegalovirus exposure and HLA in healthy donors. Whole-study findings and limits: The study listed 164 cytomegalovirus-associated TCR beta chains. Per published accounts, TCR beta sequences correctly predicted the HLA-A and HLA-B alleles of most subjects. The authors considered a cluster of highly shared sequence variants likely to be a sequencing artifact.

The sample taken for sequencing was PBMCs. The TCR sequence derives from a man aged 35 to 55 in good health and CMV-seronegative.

Here the CDR3 DNA reads TGTGCCAGCAGCTTTGTCTCCGGGACTAGCGGGAGGACAGATACGCAGTATTTT. Translated: CASSFVSGTSGRTDTQYF. The chain joins TRBV7-2 to TRBJ2-3; TRBD2 matches 15 bases. With 3 bases clipped from V and 3 bases from J, the junction kept 7 bases outside the gene matches. CDR1 and CDR2 (germline): SGHTA, FQGNSA. This CDR3 is 18 amino acids long.